A single sample is the source of the 16 T cell receptor beta chains below, sequenced in a study of blood T cell repertoires in COVID-19. Generated by immunoSEQ multiplex PCR, the TCRdb table keeps only in-frame clones and is missing some. Among roughly 350,000 clones listed, 92% were seen once. Material for sequencing was PBMCs or T cells enriched from blood (not recorded which). These receptors originate from a woman in her 30s who had recovered from COVID-19.

The count of this clone is one. The chain recombines TRBV11-3 with TRBJ2-2, with a tentative D call TRBD2 (7 bases). The germline gives CDR1 SGHNT, CDR2 YENEEA. Between the trimmed V and J ends, which lost 5 bases and 2 bases, there was a span of 12 bases. This CDR3 comprises 15 residues. CDR3 sequence (DNA): TGTGCCAGCAGCCACCGGGGGGCCAACACCGGGGAGCTGTTTTTT. Protein product: CASSHRGANTGELFF.

This chain connects TRBV19 to TRBJ1-6, with D uncertain. This CDR3 is 12 amino acids long. CDR1 and CDR2 (germline): LNHDA, SQIVND (reference sequence). With 5 bases removed from V and 9 bases from J, the gap between germline ends came to 8 bases. The CDR3 DNA reads as TGTGCCAGTAGTCTTTTGAGTTCACCCCTCCACTTT. It is translated as CASSLLSSPLHF.

This rearrangement joins TRBV2 to TRBJ2-1; D gene uncertain. V gave up 1 base and J gave up 9 bases, with 10 bases separating them. Germline lookup yields CDR1 SNHLY and CDR2 FYNNEI. The length of the CDR3 is 13 residues. The CDR3 DNA is TGTGCCAGCAGTGAAGTCGAGTTCCGTGAGCAGTTCTTC. Translated, it gives CASSEVEFREQFF. The full variable domain, in which reference TRBV2 and TRBJ2-1 provide the parts outside the CDR3, is EPEVTQTPSHQVTQMGQEVILRCVPISNHLYFYWYRQILGQKVEFLVSFYNNEISEKSEIFDDQFSVERPDGSNFTLKIRSTKLEDSAMYFCASSEVEFREQFFGPGTRLTVL.

This CDR3 is CASSLTASAPADTQYF. Written as DNA, the CDR3 is TGTGCCAGCAGCTTAACGGCTAGCGCTCCAGCAGATACGCAGTATTTT. V and J are TRBV7-3 and TRBJ2-3; possibly TRBD2 for D (6 bases). CDR3 length: 16 residues. Trimming took off 0 bases at V and 4 bases at J, with 14 bases between the two ends. Germline V gives CDR1 SGHTA, CDR2 FQGTGA. Looking up the rest from reference TRBV7-3 and TRBJ2-3 gives the full variable domain: GAGVSQTPSNKVTEKGKYVELRCDPISGHTALYWYRQSLGQGPEFLIYFQGTGAADDSGLPNDRFFAVRPEGSVSTLKIQRTERGDSAVYLCASSLTASAPADTQYFGPGTRLTVL.

The chain uses TRBV10-3 and TRBJ2-7, with 7 nucleotides matching TRBD1. Germline CDR1 reads ENHRY; CDR2 reads SYGVKD. V lost 6 bases and J lost 2; bases outside the gene matches: 10. There are 15 residues in the CDR3. This chain's CDR3 is CAIRATDRDPYEQYF. The CDR3 DNA reads as TGTGCCATCAGGGCCACAGACAGGGATCCCTACGAGCAGTACTTC.

The chain uses TRBV5-4 and TRBJ2-7; 9 nucleotides align to TRBD1. The germline gives CDR1 SGHNT, CDR2 YYREEE (reference sequence). The CDR3 spans 15 residues. The ends lost 4 bases at V and 3 bases at J; junction bases unmatched: 8. Here the CDR3 reads CASSLGQGGVYEQYF. Written as DNA, the CDR3 is TGTGCCAGCAGCCTGGGACAGGGAGGAGTCTACGAGCAGTACTTC.

On this clone itself: This CDR3 is also generated by other DNA sequences in the sample. The chain is built from TRBV7-9 and TRBJ2-5; D is uncertain. The CDR3 loop spans 11 amino acids. V was cut by 5 bases and J by 2 bases, with 3 bases left in between. Germline V gene data show CDR1 as SEHNR and CDR2 as FQNEAQ (reference sequence). In DNA form, the CDR3 reads TGTGCCAGCAGCCTACAAGAGACCCAGTACTTC. Protein: CASSLQETQYF.

The CDR3 loop reads CASSLDGPRGYGYTF. As DNA, the CDR3 is TGTGCCAGCAGCTTAGATGGCCCTCGAGGCTATGGCTACACCTTC. The chain carries TRBV7-9 and TRBJ1-2, with D unresolved. This CDR3 has 15 residues. The V gene lost 1 base and the J gene lost 4 bases, with 13 bases spanning the gap. From germline, CDR1 is SEHNR and CDR2 FQNEAQ (reference sequence).

The chain links TRBV28 to TRBJ2-1; 14 bases map to TRBD2. The ends lost 6 bases at V and 13 bases at J; junction bases unmatched: 5. The CDR3 covers 13 residues. CDR1 is MDHEN, CDR2 SYDVKM, per germline. CDR3 sequence: CASRRGLAGGQFF. As DNA, the CDR3 is TGTGCCAGCAGACGTGGACTAGCGGGAGGACAGTTCTTC.

The chain employs TRBV28 and TRBJ1-2; a weak D match, TRBD1 (5 bases). Trimming took off 4 bases at V and 5 bases at J, with 11 bases between the two ends. Germline V lookup: CDR1 MDHEN, CDR2 SYDVKM. This CDR3 has 13 amino acids. The CDR3 sequence is CASSSGGGYGYTF. The CDR3 DNA sequence: TGTGCCAGCAGTTCCGGGGGGGGTTATGGCTACACCTTC.

The rearrangement links TRBV28 to TRBJ1-1, with D perhaps matching TRBD1 (6 bases). This CDR3 contains 14 residues. Germline V lookup: CDR1 MDHEN, CDR2 SYDVKM. V was shortened by 7 bases and J by 1 base, with 13 bases between the two germline ends. Written as DNA, the CDR3 is TGTGCCAGCACCACCGGACAGTCGAACACTGAAGCTTTCTTT. Protein: CASTTGQSNTEAFF.

The chain combines TRBV5-5 with TRBJ1-5; D is unresolved. Between the trimmed V and J ends, which lost 1 base and 2 bases, there was a span of 10 bases. The CDR3 consists of 15 residues. Germline V gene sequence: CDR1 SGHKS, CDR2 YYEKEE (reference sequence). In DNA form, the CDR3 reads TGTGCCAGCAGCTTGTCTCTCGGGGGCAATCAGCCCCAGCATTTT. It yields the protein CASSLSLGGNQPQHF.

On this clone itself: Additional DNA sequences in this sample encode the identical CDR3. The chain is built from TRBV6-5 and TRBJ2-7; possibly TRBD2 for D (6 bases). Trimming removed 6 bases at V and 1 base at J, with 10 bases between. There are 13 residues in the CDR3. Germline CDR1 and CDR2: MNHEY and SVGAGI. In DNA, the CDR3 is TGTGCCAGCAGCTATGGAGGGTCCTACGAGCAGTACTTC. Protein sequence: CASSYGGSYEQYF.

A remark on this clone: One junction end disagrees with the germline gene, perhaps due to a read error. The CDR3 nucleotides read TGTGCCGGCAGTTTGGACATCAGGAACACTGAAGCTTTCTTT. Its translation is CAGSLDIRNTEAFF. This chain uses TRBV28 with TRBJ1-1; D may be TRBD1 (5 bases). Germline V gene sequence: CDR1 MDHEN, CDR2 SYDVKM. There are 14 residues in the CDR3.

CDR3 region: CASSKAPHGGRMYTQYF. CDR3 bases: TGTGCCAGCAGCAAAGCTCCCCACGGCGGGAGAATGTATACGCAGTATTTT. This chain joins TRBV21-1 and TRBJ2-3; the table's TRBD2 call for D was not verified on the DNA. TRBV21-1 is assigned pseudogene status. The CDR3 runs 17 residues.

The chain links TRBV25-1 to TRBJ1-6, with 9 bases identical to TRBD1. Losses at the gene ends were 2 bases for V and 10 bases for J; bases not matched to a gene: 6. CDR3 length: 15 residues. CDR1 is MGHDK, CDR2 SYGVNS, per germline. CDR3 loop: CASSEIGTGNSPLHF. CDR3 sequence (DNA): TGTGCCAGCAGTGAAATCGGGACAGGGAACTCACCCCTCCACTTT. Full variable domain (missing parts from reference TRBV25-1 and TRBJ1-6): EADIYQTPRYLVIGTGKKITLECSQTMGHDKMYWYQQDPGMELHLIHYSYGVNSTEKGDLSSESTVSRIRTEHFPLTLESARPSHTSQYLCASSEIGTGNSPLHFGNGTRLTVT.